These 3 T cell receptor beta chains share one sample of origin, sequenced in a study of T cell repertoires in cytomegalovirus infection. TCRdb redid the calling of the reads with MiXCR, one entry per CDR3 protein. The sample lists more than 350,000 distinct CDR3 sequences, approximately 30% seen once, with roughly 15% in the top ten. The specimen was PBMCs. The receptors come from a human donor in good health (CMV status not recorded). Some clones in this sample may be carry-over from other donors' samples.

The chain carries TRBV12-3 or TRBV12-4 and TRBJ1-1; D unclear. The CDR3 contains 13 residues. The V end was cut by 6 bases, the J end by 7 bases, with 15 bases between. The CDR3 coding sequence is TGTGCCAGCAGCCCGCCCCCGGGAGGTGAAGCTTTCTTT. Translated: CASSPPPGGEAFF.

DNA of the CDR3: TGTGCCAGCAGCCTGACGGGTCTCTCGGGAGATGGCTACACCTTC. This encodes CASSLTGLSGDGYTF. This chain joins TRBV14 and TRBJ1-2, with D unresolved. The CDR3 extends over 15 amino acids. Trimming removed 4 bases at V and 6 bases at J, with 18 bases between. Germline CDR1 reads SGHDN; CDR2 reads FVKESK.

This clonotype was seen only a few times. The chain uses TRBV7-6 and TRBJ2-2; 7 positions agree with TRBD1. Trimming removed 4 bases from V and 4 bases from J; junction bases left unmatched: 3. The CDR3 totals 14 residues. Germline CDR1 SGHVS, CDR2 FNYEAQ. CDR3 in amino acids: CASSWGQSTGELFF. CDR3 nucleotide sequence: TGTGCCAGCAGCTGGGGACAGTCCACCGGGGAGCTGTTTTTT. Full variable domain (rest looked up from reference TRBV7-6 and TRBJ2-2): GAGVSQSPRYKVTKRGQDVALRCDPISGHVSLYWYRQALGQGPEFLTYFNYEAQQDKSGLPNDRFSAERPEGSISTLTIQRTEQRDSAMYRCASSWGQSTGELFFGEGSRLTVL.